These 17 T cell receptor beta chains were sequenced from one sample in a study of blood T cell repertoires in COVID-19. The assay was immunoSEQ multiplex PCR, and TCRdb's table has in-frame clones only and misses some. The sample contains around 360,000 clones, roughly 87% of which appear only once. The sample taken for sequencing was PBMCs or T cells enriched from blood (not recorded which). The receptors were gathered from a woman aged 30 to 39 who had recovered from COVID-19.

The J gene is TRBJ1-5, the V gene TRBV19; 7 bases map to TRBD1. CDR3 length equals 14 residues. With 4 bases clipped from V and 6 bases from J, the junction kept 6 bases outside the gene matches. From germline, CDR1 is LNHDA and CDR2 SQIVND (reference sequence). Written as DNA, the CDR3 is TGTGCCAGTAGTACGCGACAGGGTGGTCAGCCCCAGCATTTT. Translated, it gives CASSTRQGGQPQHF.

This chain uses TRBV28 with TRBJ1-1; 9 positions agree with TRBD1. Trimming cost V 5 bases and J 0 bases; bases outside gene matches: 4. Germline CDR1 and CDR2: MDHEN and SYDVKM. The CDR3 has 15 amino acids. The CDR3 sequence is CASSTGGGLNTEAFF. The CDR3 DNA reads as TGTGCCAGCAGTACAGGGGGCGGACTGAACACTGAAGCTTTCTTT. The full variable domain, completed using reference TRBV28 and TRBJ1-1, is DVKVTQSSRYLVKRTGEKVFLECVQDMDHENMFWYRQDPGLGLRLIYFSYDVKMKEKGDIPEGYSVSREKKERFSLILESASTNQTSMYLCASSTGGGLNTEAFFGQGTRLTVV.

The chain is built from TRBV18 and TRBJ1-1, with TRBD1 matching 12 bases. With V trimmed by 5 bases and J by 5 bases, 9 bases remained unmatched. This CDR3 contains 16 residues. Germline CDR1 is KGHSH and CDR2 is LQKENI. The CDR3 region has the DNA TGTGCCAGCTCAAGGGACAGGGGGCTATCGGAGACTGAAGCTTTCTTT. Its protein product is CASSRDRGLSETEAFF.

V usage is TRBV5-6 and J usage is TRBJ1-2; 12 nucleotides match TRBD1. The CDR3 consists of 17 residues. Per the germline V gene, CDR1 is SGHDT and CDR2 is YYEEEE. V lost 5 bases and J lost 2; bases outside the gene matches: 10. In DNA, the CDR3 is TGTGCCAGCAGTCATCCGGGACAGGGGGCAGAAAACTATGGCTACACCTTC. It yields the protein CASSHPGQGAENYGYTF.

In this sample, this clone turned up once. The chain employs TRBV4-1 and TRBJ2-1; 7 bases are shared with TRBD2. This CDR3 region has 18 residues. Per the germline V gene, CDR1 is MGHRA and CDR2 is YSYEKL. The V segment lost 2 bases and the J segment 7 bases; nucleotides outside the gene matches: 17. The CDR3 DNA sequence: TGCGCCAGCAGCCAATTCCGCACTGGGAGCGGGATTCTGAATGAGCAGTTCTTC. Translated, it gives CASSQFRTGSGILNEQFF.

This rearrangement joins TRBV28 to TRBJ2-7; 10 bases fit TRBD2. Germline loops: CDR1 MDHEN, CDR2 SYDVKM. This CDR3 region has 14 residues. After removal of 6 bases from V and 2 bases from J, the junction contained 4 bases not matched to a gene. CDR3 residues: CASSAGTSAYEQYF. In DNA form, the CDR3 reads TGTGCCAGCAGCGCAGGGACTAGCGCCTACGAGCAGTACTTC. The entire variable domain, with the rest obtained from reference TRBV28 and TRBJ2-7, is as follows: DVKVTQSSRYLVKRTGEKVFLECVQDMDHENMFWYRQDPGLGLRLIYFSYDVKMKEKGDIPEGYSVSREKKERFSLILESASTNQTSMYLCASSAGTSAYEQYFGPGTRLTVT.

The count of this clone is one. In DNA, the CDR3 is TGTGCCAGCAGCCCCGCTTCCCCATCCTGGCGGACTGAAGCTTTCTTT. Protein product: CASSPASPSWRTEAFF. The chain has TRBV9 and TRBJ1-1; D unresolved. CDR1 and CDR2 from the germline V gene are SGDLS and YYNGEE. Trimming shortened V by 4 bases and J by 5 bases, and 21 bases separated the two germline ends. This CDR3 has 16 amino acids.

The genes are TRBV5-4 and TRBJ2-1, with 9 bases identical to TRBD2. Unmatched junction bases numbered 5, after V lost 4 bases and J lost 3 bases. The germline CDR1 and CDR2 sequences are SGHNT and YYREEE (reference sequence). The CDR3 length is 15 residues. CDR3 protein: CASSLPSGDYNEQFF. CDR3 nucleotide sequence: TGTGCCAGCAGCCTACCTAGCGGGGACTACAATGAGCAGTTCTTC. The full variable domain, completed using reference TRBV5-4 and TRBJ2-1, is ETGVTQSPTHLIKTRGQQVTLRCSSQSGHNTVSWYQQALGQGPQFIFQYYREEENGRGNFPPRFSGLQFPNYSSELNVNALELDDSALYLCASSLPSGDYNEQFFGPGTRLTVL.

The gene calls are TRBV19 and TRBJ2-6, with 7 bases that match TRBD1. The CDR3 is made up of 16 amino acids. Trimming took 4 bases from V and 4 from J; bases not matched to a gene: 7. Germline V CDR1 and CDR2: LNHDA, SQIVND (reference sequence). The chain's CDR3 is CASSKLQGTGANVLTF. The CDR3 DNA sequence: TGTGCCAGTAGTAAACTACAGGGGACCGGGGCCAACGTCCTGACTTTC.

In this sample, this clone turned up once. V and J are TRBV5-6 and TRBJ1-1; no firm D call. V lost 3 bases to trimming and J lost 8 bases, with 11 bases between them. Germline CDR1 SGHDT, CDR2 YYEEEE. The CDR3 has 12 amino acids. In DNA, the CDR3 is TGTGCCAGCAGCTCCCAAAGCAAGGAAGCTTTCTTT. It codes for CASSSQSKEAFF.

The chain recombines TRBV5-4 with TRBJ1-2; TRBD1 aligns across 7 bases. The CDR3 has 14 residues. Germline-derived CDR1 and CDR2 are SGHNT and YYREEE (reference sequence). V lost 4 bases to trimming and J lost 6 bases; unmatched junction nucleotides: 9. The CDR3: CASSRDRSTDGYTF. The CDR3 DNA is TGTGCCAGCAGCCGGGACAGATCGACGGATGGCTACACCTTC.

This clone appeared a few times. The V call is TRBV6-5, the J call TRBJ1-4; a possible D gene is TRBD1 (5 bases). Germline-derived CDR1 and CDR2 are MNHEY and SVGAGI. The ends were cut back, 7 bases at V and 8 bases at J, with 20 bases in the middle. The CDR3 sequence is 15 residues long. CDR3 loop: CASMFGTAVGEKLFF. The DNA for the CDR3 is TGTGCCAGCATGTTCGGGACTGCGGTGGGGGAAAAACTGTTTTTT.

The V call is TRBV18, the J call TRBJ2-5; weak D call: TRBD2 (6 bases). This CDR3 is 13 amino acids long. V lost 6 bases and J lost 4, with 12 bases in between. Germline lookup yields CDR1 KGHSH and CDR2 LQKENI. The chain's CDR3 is CASSQGGRETQYF. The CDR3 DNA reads TGTGCCAGCTCCCAGGGAGGAAGAGAGACCCAGTACTTC.

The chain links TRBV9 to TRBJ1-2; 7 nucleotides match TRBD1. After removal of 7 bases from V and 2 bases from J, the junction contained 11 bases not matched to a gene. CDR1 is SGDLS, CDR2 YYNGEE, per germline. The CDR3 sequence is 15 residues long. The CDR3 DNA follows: TGTGCCAGCGCCCAGACAGGGAAAGTCAACTATGGCTACACCTTC. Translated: CASAQTGKVNYGYTF.

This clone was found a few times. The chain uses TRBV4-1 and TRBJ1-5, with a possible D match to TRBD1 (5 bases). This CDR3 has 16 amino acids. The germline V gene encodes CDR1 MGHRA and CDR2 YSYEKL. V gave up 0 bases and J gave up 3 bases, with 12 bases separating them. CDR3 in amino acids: CASSQEGQGYNQPQHF. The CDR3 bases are TGCGCCAGCAGCCAAGAGGGGCAGGGCTACAATCAGCCCCAGCATTTT.

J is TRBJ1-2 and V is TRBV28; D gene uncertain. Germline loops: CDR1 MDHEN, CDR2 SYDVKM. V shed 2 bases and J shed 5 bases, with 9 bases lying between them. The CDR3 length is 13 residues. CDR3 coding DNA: TGTGCCAGCAGTTTACGGGTAGAATATGGCTACACCTTC. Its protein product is CASSLRVEYGYTF.

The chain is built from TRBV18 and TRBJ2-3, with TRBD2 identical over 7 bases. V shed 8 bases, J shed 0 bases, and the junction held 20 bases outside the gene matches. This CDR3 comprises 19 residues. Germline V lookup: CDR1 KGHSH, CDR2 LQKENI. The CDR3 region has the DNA TGTGCCAGCACCCCCCTGTGGCGGGAGATAGGGGTTAGCACAGATACGCAGTATTTT. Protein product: CASTPLWREIGVSTDTQYF.